This entry is about one T cell receptor (beta chain). Its antigen is undetermined. Sequenced by immunoSEQ multiplex PCR; TCRdb stores in-frame clones only, minus some. The table has over 85,000 clones, over 85% seen once. The sample originates from a study of OX40 agonist ivuxolimab in advanced cancers. Overall study findings and caveats: Some nonresponders likewise displayed low normalized T-cell clonal expansion.

Germline CDR1 is SGHRS and CDR2 is YFSETQ. V shed 0 bases and J 3 bases; nucleotides not matched to a gene: 8. This CDR3 comprises 17 residues. V and J are TRBV5-1 and TRBJ2-7; 11 bases line up with TRBD2. This specimen was CD4+ or CD8+ T cells sorted from blood, taken in a trial of the OX40 agonist ivuxolimab. This sequence originates from an adult with an advanced solid tumor such as melanoma, head and neck, liver or kidney cancer. The CDR3 loop reads CASSLALQTSGSYEQYF. DNA for the CDR3: TGCGCCAGCAGCTTGGCCTTACAAACTAGCGGGAGCTACGAGCAGTACTTC.